The 25 T cell receptor beta chains given below trace back to one sample, sequenced in a study of T cell repertoires in cytomegalovirus infection. TCRdb reanalysed the reads using MiXCR and keeps one entry per CDR3 protein. The repertoire holds hundreds of thousands of distinct CDR3 sequences, roughly 30% seen once, with approximately 14% in the top ten. Sequencing was done on a sample of PBMCs. These receptors were taken from a human donor in good health (CMV status not recorded). Some clones in this sample may be carry-over from other donors' samples.

This clonotype turned up a few times. The chain combines TRBV6-6 with TRBJ1-2, with 8 bases that match TRBD1. V lost 4 bases, J lost 6 bases, and 10 bases stayed unmatched. This CDR3 contains 15 residues. Germline V gene sequence: CDR1 MNHNY, CDR2 SVGAGI (reference sequence). The CDR3 sequence: CASSFGQGSSHGYTF. CDR3 DNA sequence: TGTGCCAGCAGTTTCGGACAGGGATCCAGTCATGGCTACACCTTC.

The chain links TRBV24-1 to TRBJ2-5; the D gene is possibly TRBD1 (5 bases). This CDR3 comprises 15 residues. V was shortened by 4 bases and J by 2 bases, with 13 bases between the two germline ends. CDR1 KGHDR and CDR2 SFDVKD come from the germline V gene. CDR3 residues: CATSDPTVRQETQYF. DNA of the CDR3: TGTGCCACCAGTGACCCGACAGTACGACAAGAGACCCAGTACTTC.

This clonotype has just a few counts. CDR3: CASSLVGAEGYTF. CDR3 nucleotides: TGTGCCAGCAGCTTGGTAGGGGCGGAGGGCTACACCTTC. The chain couples TRBV5-6 to TRBJ1-2; D is possibly TRBD1 (5 bases). This CDR3 contains 13 residues. Germline values: CDR1 SGHDT, CDR2 YYEEEE. V was clipped by 0 bases and J by 8 bases, with 11 bases between them.

The rearrangement joins TRBV20-1 to TRBJ2-7; TRBD1 aligns across 9 bases. The CDR3 is made up of 15 amino acids. J gave up 5 bases and V 0 bases, and 8 bases lay outside the gene matches. CDR1 and CDR2 (germline): DFQATT, SNEGSKA (reference sequence). CDR3 nucleotides: TGCAGTGCTAGAGAAATCGGGACAGGGATCCACGAGCAGTACTTC. This translates into CSAREIGTGIHEQYF.

The chain couples TRBV27 to TRBJ2-4; TRBD1 matches at 7 bases. Germline V gives CDR1 MNHEY, CDR2 SMNVEV (reference sequence). Trimming took 5 bases from V and 8 from J; bases not matched to a gene: 9. This CDR3 is built from 14 residues. The CDR3 coding sequence is TGTGCCAGCAGTCCCAGGACAGGTCTGCACATTCAGTACTTC. Translating it yields CASSPRTGLHIQYF.

The V and J genes are TRBV5-5 and TRBJ1-5, with D possibly matching TRBD1 (6 bases). This CDR3 has 14 residues. Trimming pared 4 bases from V and 3 bases from J, leaving 11 bases between. Germline CDR1 and CDR2: SGHKS and YYEKEE (reference sequence). Written as DNA, the CDR3 is TGTGCCAGCAGCCGTTCAGGGGTCAATCAGCCCCAGCATTTT. Its translation: CASSRSGVNQPQHF.

In its sample, this clonotype was seen a few times. The chain carries TRBV7-9 and TRBJ1-2; weak D call: TRBD1 (5 bases). Germline CDR1 SEHNR, CDR2 FQNEAQ (reference sequence). Between the trimmed V and J ends, which lost 3 bases and 0 bases, there was a span of 11 bases. This CDR3 has 15 residues. The CDR3, as DNA: TGTGCCAGCAGCTTCGGGACGTTAGCTAACTATGGCTACACCTTC. Amino acids: CASSFGTLANYGYTF.

There are many counts of this clonotype. The chain carries TRBV7-7 and TRBJ2-1; D could derive from TRBD1 or TRBD2 (5 bases each). CDR1 and CDR2 (germline): SSHAT, FNYEAQ (reference sequence). Trimming took off 5 bases at V and 6 bases at J, with 17 bases between the two ends. This CDR3 contains 15 residues. Written as DNA, the CDR3 is TGTGCCAGCAGCCCGGGACCGGGCCGGACCAATGAGCAGTTCTTC. This translates into CASSPGPGRTNEQFF.

This clonotype was counted only a few times. The chain has TRBV19 and TRBJ1-4; D is ambiguous. Germline CDR1 reads LNHDA; CDR2 reads SQIVND (reference sequence). This CDR3 has 14 residues. V lost 5 bases to trimming and J lost 0 bases, with 7 bases between them. The CDR3: CASSHDTTNEKLFF. The CDR3 region has the DNA TGTGCCAGTAGTCATGACACAACTAATGAAAAACTGTTTTTT.

This clonotype was observed a handful of times. The rearrangement links TRBV19 to TRBJ2-1; 13 bases fit TRBD2. The V and J ends lost 4 bases and 6 bases, in that order; junction bases with no gene match: 6. The CDR3 covers 16 residues. The germline gives CDR1 LNHDA, CDR2 SQIVND (reference sequence). CDR3 sequence reads: CASSNSWTSGGNEQFF. CDR3 DNA: TGTGCCAGTAGTAACTCTTGGACTAGCGGGGGCAATGAGCAGTTCTTC.

As regards this clonotype: A much larger clone differs by one base, so this may be a read error. This chain connects TRBV12-3 or TRBV12-4 to TRBJ1-5; D is unclear. The CDR3 is 14 residues long. V was pared by 5 bases and J by 3 bases, with 11 bases between. The CDR3 DNA reads TGTGCCAGCAGTCTTACAGAGGTCAATCAGCCCCAGCATTTT. Translation: CASSLTEVNQPQHF.

This clonotype was seen just once. Just one base apart from a much larger clone, this may be a read error. The rearrangement joins TRBV4-3 to TRBJ2-7; D call uncertain. Germline CDR1 is LGHNA and CDR2 is YSLEER. This CDR3 spans 14 amino acids. The CDR3, as DNA: TGCGCCAGCATCCAAGACCCCTCCTCCTACGAGCAGTACTTC. It is translated as CASIQDPSSYEQYF.

This clonotype was seen more than once but under ten times. This chain joins TRBV6-1 and TRBJ2-7; D possibly corresponds to TRBD1 (5 bases). CDR1 and CDR2 (germline): MNHNS, SASEGT. This CDR3 region has 12 residues. V was shortened by 3 bases and J by 4 bases, with 7 bases between the two germline ends. CDR3 DNA: TGTGCCAGCAGTGACAGGGCTTACGAGCAGTACTTC. Translation gives CASSDRAYEQYF.

The count of this clonotype is one. This sequence joins TRBV4-1 and TRBJ2-7; D possibly corresponds to TRBD2 (5 bases). CDR1 MGHRA and CDR2 YSYEKL come from the germline V gene. CDR3 length equals 13 residues. V lost 3 bases to trimming and J lost 12 bases, with 18 bases between them. Here the CDR3 reads CASSQARMEDRYF. CDR3 DNA: TGCGCCAGCAGCCAGGCAAGGATGGAGGATCGGTACTTC.

The table lists this clonotype with a few counts. The chain employs TRBV15 and TRBJ2-5; D is ambiguous. The CDR3 length is 12 residues. The V and J ends lost 1 base and 5 bases respectively, with 5 bases between them. Germline loops: CDR1 LNHNV, CDR2 YYDKDF (reference sequence). CDR3 DNA sequence: TGTGCCACCAGCAGAGTAGATGAGACCCAGTACTTC. Its protein product is CATSRVDETQYF.

The table lists this clonotype with many counts. The CDR3 region has the DNA TGTGCCAGCAGTGACCGAGGACAGTTCAATGAGCAGTTCTTC. Translation: CASSDRGQFNEQFF. The chain links TRBV6-1 to TRBJ2-1; tentatively, D is TRBD1 (6 bases). The CDR3 contains 14 residues. CDR1 and CDR2 from the germline V gene are MNHNS and SASEGT. The ends were cut back, 3 bases at V and 6 bases at J, with 12 bases in the middle.

The J gene is TRBJ2-7, the V gene TRBV6-5; no clear D. From germline, CDR1 is MNHEY and CDR2 SVGAGI. There are 16 residues in the CDR3. Trimming took 6 bases from V and 0 from J, leaving 18 bases between them. CDR3 residues: CASSTNTGLFSYEQYF. The CDR3 DNA reads TGTGCCAGCAGCACGAACACCGGGCTCTTCTCCTACGAGCAGTACTTC.

This clonotype was found many times. This chain connects TRBV28 to TRBJ1-2; 8 nucleotides line up with TRBD1. Per germline, CDR1 MDHEN and CDR2 SYDVKM. The length of the CDR3 is 13 residues. With V trimmed by 5 bases and J by 6 bases, 5 bases remained unmatched. CDR3 DNA: TGTGCCAGCAGTCCTCAGGGGGCTGATGGCTACACCTTC. It encodes CASSPQGADGYTF.

The gene calls are TRBV15 and TRBJ1-1; D is undetermined. Trimming pared 5 bases from V and 0 bases from J, leaving 7 bases between. Per the germline V gene, CDR1 is LNHNV and CDR2 is YYDKDF (reference sequence). The CDR3 consists of 13 residues. CDR3 residues: CATSVHMNTEAFF. Here the CDR3 DNA reads TGTGCCACCAGCGTCCACATGAACACTGAAGCTTTCTTT.

The gene calls are TRBV6-6 and TRBJ1-4; 7 nucleotides match TRBD1. The J segment lost 4 bases and the V segment lost 4 bases, leaving 6 bases of the junction unmatched. This CDR3 region has 15 residues. Germline V CDR1 and CDR2: MNHNY, SVGAGI (reference sequence). CDR3 in amino acids: CASSFRGRDNEKLFF. The DNA of the CDR3 is TGTGCCAGCAGTTTTAGGGGGCGGGATAATGAAAAACTGTTTTTT.

The rearrangement links TRBV20-1 to TRBJ2-7, with 11 positions matching TRBD2. With 2 bases clipped from V and 2 bases from J, the junction kept 8 bases outside the gene matches. CDR1 and CDR2 (germline): DFQATT, SNEGSKA (reference sequence). The CDR3 consists of 16 residues. The CDR3 spells CSARRLAGGQTYEQYF. The CDR3 nucleotides read TGCAGTGCTAGAAGGCTAGCGGGGGGTCAGACCTACGAGCAGTACTTC.

J is TRBJ1-1 and V is TRBV19; D unclear. Trimming took 8 bases from V and 10 from J, leaving 32 bases between them. The CDR3 is 17 residues long. CDR1 LNHDA and CDR2 SQIVND come from the germline V gene (reference sequence). CDR3 nucleotides: TGTGCCAGTTCTATGAATCCGGGCCCGGAGGTTCGTTTAGGAGCTTTCTTT. Amino acid sequence: CASSMNPGPEVRLGAFF.

The sample holds a few counts of this clonotype. This chain connects TRBV19 to TRBJ1-1; D is possibly TRBD1 (5 bases). The CDR3 is 15 residues long. The germline V gene encodes CDR1 LNHDA and CDR2 SQIVND (reference sequence). V was pared by 6 bases and J by 0 bases, with 14 bases between. The CDR3 sequence is CASRTGGVLNTEAFF. DNA for the CDR3: TGTGCCAGTAGGACCGGGGGGGTGCTGAACACTGAAGCTTTCTTT.

This clonotype showed up just a few times. V gene TRBV12-3 or TRBV12-4 combines with J gene TRBJ2-5; 12 bases align to TRBD2. This CDR3 comprises 16 residues. V gave up 4 bases and J gave up 3 bases; unmatched junction bases: 6. CDR3 sequence: CASSSGTSGRKETQYF. The DNA of the CDR3 is TGTGCCAGCAGTTCCGGGACTAGCGGGCGGAAAGAGACCCAGTACTTC.

The chain joins TRBV12-3 or TRBV12-4 to TRBJ1-1, with 9 bases aligning to TRBD1. V trimming: 6 bases; J trimming: 3 bases; junction bases outside the gene matches: 11. CDR3 size: 16 residues. DNA of the CDR3: TGTGCCAGCAGCAGCCGGGACAGGGATTTAGACACTGAAGCTTTCTTT. This sequence encodes CASSSRDRDLDTEAFF.